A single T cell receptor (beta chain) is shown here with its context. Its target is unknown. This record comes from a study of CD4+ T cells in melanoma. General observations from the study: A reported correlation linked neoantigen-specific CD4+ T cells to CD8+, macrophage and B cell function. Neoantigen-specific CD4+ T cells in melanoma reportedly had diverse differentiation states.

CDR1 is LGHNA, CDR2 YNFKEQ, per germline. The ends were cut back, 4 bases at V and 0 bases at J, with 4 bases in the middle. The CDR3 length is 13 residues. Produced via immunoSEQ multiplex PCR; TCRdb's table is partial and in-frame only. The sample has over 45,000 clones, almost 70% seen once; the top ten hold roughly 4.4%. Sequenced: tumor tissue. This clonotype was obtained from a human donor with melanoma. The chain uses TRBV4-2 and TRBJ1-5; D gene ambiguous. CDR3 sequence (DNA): TGTGCCAGCAGCCCTCATAGCAATCAGCCCCAGCATTTT. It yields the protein CASSPHSNQPQHF.